What follows is one T cell receptor (beta chain) and its context. No antigen is known for it. V lost 6 bases and J lost 2, with 10 bases in between. CDR1 and CDR2 (germline): ENHRY, SYGVKD. This CDR3 is built from 13 residues. This sample is drawn from a study of T cell repertoires in cytomegalovirus infection. Background on the study: Indications of both CMV infection and matching HLA type were provided by public TCR beta signatures.

TCRdb ran MiXCR on the reads and lists one entry per CDR3 protein. The sample lists under 500,000 distinct CDR3 sequences; roughly 46% were seen once. The rearrangement links TRBV10-3 to TRBJ2-5; a weak D match, TRBD1 (6 bases). The clonotype comes from a human donor in good health (CMV status not recorded). Some clones in this sample may be carry-over from other donors' samples. The starting material was cultured PBMCs, obtained from culture after CMV antigen stimulation. The CDR3: CAIRPGQQETQYF. The CDR3 coding sequence is TGTGCCATCAGGCCCGGACAGCAAGAGACCCAGTACTTC.